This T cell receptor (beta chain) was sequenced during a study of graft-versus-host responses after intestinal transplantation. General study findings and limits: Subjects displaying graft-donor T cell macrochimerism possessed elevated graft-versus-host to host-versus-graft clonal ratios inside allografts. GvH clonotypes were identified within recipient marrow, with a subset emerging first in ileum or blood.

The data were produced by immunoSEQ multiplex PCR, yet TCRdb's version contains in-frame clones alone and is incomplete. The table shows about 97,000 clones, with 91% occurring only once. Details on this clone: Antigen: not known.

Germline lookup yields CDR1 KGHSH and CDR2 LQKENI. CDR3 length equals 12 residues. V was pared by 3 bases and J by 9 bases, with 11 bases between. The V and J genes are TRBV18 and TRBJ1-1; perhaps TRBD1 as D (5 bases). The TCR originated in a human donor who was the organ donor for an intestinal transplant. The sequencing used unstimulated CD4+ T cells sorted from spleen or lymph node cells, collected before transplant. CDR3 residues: CASSPGRGKAFF. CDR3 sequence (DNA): TGTGCCAGCTCACCGGGACGCGGGAAAGCTTTCTTT.